Listed here are 10 T cell receptor beta chains from one sample, sequenced in a study of high-grade serous ovarian cancer treatment subgroups. Tumor tissue was taken before any definitive surgery or chemotherapy was given. Using immunoSEQ multiplex PCR, the repertoire was profiled, and TCRdb retains in-frame clones only, with some absent. The data hold nearly 15,000 clones, with 86% observed a single time. The sequenced sample consisted of tumor tissue. The source is a human donor with high-grade serous ovarian cancer.

V is TRBV5-4 and J is TRBJ1-4; 7 nucleotides agree with TRBD1. Germline V gene sequence: CDR1 SGHNT, CDR2 YYREEE (reference sequence). The CDR3 consists of 15 residues. Trimming at V came to 5 bases and at J to 1 base, leaving 5 bases not matched to a gene. This CDR3 is CASRKTGETNEKLFF. In nucleotides, the CDR3 is TGTGCCAGCAGGAAAACAGGGGAAACTAATGAAAAACTGTTTTTT.

The chain links TRBV7-6 to TRBJ2-7, with 9 bases matching TRBD1. The junction had 5 bases not matched to a gene; V was cut back by 5 bases and J by 3 bases. Germline V gene data show CDR1 as SGHVS and CDR2 as FNYEAQ. The CDR3 is 14 residues long. The CDR3 DNA reads as TGTGCCAGCAGCACCGGGACAGGGAACTACGAGCAGTACTTC. Its protein product is CASSTGTGNYEQYF.

The chain couples TRBV19 to TRBJ2-1; 13 bases match TRBD2. Germline assignment: CDR1 LNHDA and CDR2 SQIVND (reference sequence). This CDR3 has 16 amino acids. V dropped 5 bases and J dropped 8; count of bases not matched to a gene: 9. The DNA of the CDR3 is TGTGCCAGTAGTGTCCGACTAGCGGGGGGTAGGGATGAGCAGTTCTTC. Protein sequence: CASSVRLAGGRDEQFF.

The CDR3 DNA follows: TGTGCCAGCAGCACTGCCCGAGAGACCCAGTACTTC. Amino acids: CASSTARETQYF. This sequence joins TRBV7-2 and TRBJ2-5; D gene ambiguous. The CDR3 is 12 amino acids. The germline V gene encodes CDR1 SGHTA and CDR2 FQGNSA. V shed 5 bases and J shed 4 bases, with 8 bases lying between them.

The chain links TRBV5-1 to TRBJ2-3, with 7 bases that match TRBD2. Germline CDR1 is SGHRS and CDR2 is YFSETQ. Unmatched junction bases numbered 5, after V lost 7 bases and J lost 3 bases. This CDR3 contains 13 residues. The CDR3 loop is CASSERGTDTQYF. Written as DNA, the CDR3 is TGCGCCAGCTCCGAGCGGGGAACAGATACGCAGTATTTT.

This rearrangement joins TRBV4-1 to TRBJ2-6; the match to TRBD1 covers 8 bases. With 4 bases clipped from V and 0 bases from J, the junction kept 5 bases outside the gene matches. The length of the CDR3 is 17 residues. Germline CDR1 is MGHRA and CDR2 is YSYEKL. The CDR3: CASSRGDRSSGANVLTF. Written as DNA, the CDR3 is TGCGCCAGCAGCCGGGGGGACAGGAGCTCTGGGGCCAACGTCCTGACTTTC.

V usage is TRBV5-6 and J usage is TRBJ2-3, with 7 nucleotides matching TRBD2. The CDR3 totals 15 residues. V was clipped by 4 bases and J by 5 bases; unmatched bases: 10. CDR1 and CDR2 from the germline V gene are SGHDT and YYEEEE. The CDR3 DNA sequence: TGTGCCAGCAGCCTCCTCGGACTAGGAGGAGATACGCAGTATTTT. Its translation: CASSLLGLGGDTQYF.

This clone was seen a single time. The V call is TRBV7-9, the J call TRBJ1-3, with D uncertain. CDR1 SEHNR and CDR2 FQNEAQ come from the germline V gene (reference sequence). V was pared by 4 bases and J by 0 bases, with 10 bases between. The CDR3 has 15 amino acids. The DNA of the CDR3 is TGTGCCAGCAGCTCCCAGACACGCTCTGGAAACACCATATATTTT. It encodes CASSSQTRSGNTIYF. The whole variable domain, filled in from reference TRBV7-9 and TRBJ1-3, reads DTGVSQNPRHKITKRGQNVTFRCDPISEHNRLYWYRQTLGQGPEFLTYFQNEAQLEKSRLLSDRFSAERPKGSFSTLEIQRTEQGDSAMYLCASSSQTRSGNTIYFGEGSWLTVV.

V gene TRBV6-6 combines with J gene TRBJ2-1, with D hard to call. Germline lookup yields CDR1 MNHNY and CDR2 SVGAGI (reference sequence). V was shortened by 0 bases and J by 7 bases, with 4 bases between the two germline ends. The CDR3 spans 12 residues. CDR3 DNA sequence: TGTGCCAGCAGTTACTCGAGGAATGAGCAGTTCTTC. Translated: CASSYSRNEQFF.

The chain joins TRBV29-1 to TRBJ2-1; maybe TRBD2 (6 bases). Trimming stripped 5 bases from V and 0 bases from J, with 14 bases between. The CDR3 has 15 residues. The germline V gene has CDR1 SQVTM and CDR2 ANQGSEA. The CDR3: CSVWGGPSSYNEQFF. CDR3 DNA: TGCAGCGTTTGGGGAGGCCCGAGCTCCTACAATGAGCAGTTCTTC.